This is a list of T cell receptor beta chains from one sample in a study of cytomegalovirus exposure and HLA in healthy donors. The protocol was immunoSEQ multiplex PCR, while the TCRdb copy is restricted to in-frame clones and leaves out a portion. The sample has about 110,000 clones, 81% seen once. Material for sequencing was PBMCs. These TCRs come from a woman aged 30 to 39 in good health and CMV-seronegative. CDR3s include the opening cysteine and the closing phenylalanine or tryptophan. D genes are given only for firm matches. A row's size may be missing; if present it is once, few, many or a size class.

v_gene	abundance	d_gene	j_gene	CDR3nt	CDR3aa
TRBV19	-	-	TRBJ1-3	TGTGCCAGTAGTATCGATAGTCATCACTCTGGAAACACCATATATTTT	CASSIDSHHSGNTIYF
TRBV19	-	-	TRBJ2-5	TGTGCCAGTAGTCCCGGGGTAGAGACCCAGTACTTC	CASSPGVETQYF
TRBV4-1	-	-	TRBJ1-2	TGCGCCAGCAGCCACGGCGCGGGTCTTAACTATGGCTACACCTTC	CASSHGAGLNYGYTF
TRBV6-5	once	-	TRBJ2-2	TGTGCCAGCAGTTTGAACAGGGTATCCACCGGGGAGCTGTTTTTT	CASSLNRVSTGELFF
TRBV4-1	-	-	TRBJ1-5	TGCGCCAGCAGCGTCCCGGGGTTTCAGCCCCAGCATTTT	CASSVPGFQPQHF
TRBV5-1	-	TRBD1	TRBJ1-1	TGCGCCAGCAGCTGGGACAGCCCAGGCACTGGAGCTTTCTTT	CASSWDSPGTGAFF
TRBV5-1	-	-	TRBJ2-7	TGCGCCAGCAGCAAACAGGGGGGGACCTACGAGCAGTACTTC	CASSKQGGTYEQYF
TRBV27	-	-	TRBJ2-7	TGTGCCAGCAGAGAAATACCACTCAGGGAGCAGTACTTC	CASREIPLREQYF
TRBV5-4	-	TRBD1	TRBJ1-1	TGTGCCAGCAGCTCGCTCGAGACAGGGTTCGGCACTGAAGCTTTCTTT	CASSSLETGFGTEAFF
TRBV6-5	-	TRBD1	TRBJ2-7	TGTGCCAGCAGTCCGACGACAGGGGCCTACTACGAGCAGTACTTC	CASSPTTGAYYEQYF
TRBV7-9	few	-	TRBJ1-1	TGTGCCAGCGCGGGCAGAACTTCACTAAACACTGAAGCTTTCTTT	CASAGRTSLNTEAFF
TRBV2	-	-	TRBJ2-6	TGTGCCAGCGTTCCCGGGACTCCGGGGCTTGGGGCCAACGTCCTGACTTTC	CASVPGTPGLGANVLTF
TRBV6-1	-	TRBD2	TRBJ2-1	TGTGCCAGCAGTGCCCAAAGGGGTTTAGCGGGCAGCTCCTACAATGAGCAGTTCTTC	CASSAQRGLAGSSYNEQFF
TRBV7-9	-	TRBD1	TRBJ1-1	TGTGCCAGCACCTCCGGGACAGGGGACAACACTGAAGCTTTCTTT	CASTSGTGDNTEAFF
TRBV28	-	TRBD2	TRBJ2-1	TGTGCCAGCAGTTTAATCCGACTAGCGGGAGGTTTTGGGGATGAGCAGTTCTTC	CASSLIRLAGGFGDEQFF
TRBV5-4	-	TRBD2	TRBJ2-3	TGTGCCAGCAGTTTTGGGGCGGGAGTGGGTGATACGCAGTATTTT	CASSFGAGVGDTQYF
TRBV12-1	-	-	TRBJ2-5	TGTGCCAGCAGCCTACTGCCACGGACTAGCGGGAAGGAGACCCAGTACTTC	CASSLLPRTSGKETQYF